These T cell receptor beta chains were read from a single sample in a study of cytomegalovirus exposure and HLA in healthy donors. The repertoire was sequenced with immunoSEQ multiplex PCR; TCRdb's copy has only in-frame clones and lacks some. Of 150,000 to 170,000 clones in the sample, 86% were seen once. The source material was PBMCs. The receptors stem from a human donor in good health. Both conserved end residues are part of each CDR3. The D gene is left open where the match is weak. Size tells how often a clone was seen (once, few, many) or the class of an expanded clone, and some rows leave it out.

V gene	J gene	clone size	D gene	CDR3 protein	CDR3 DNA
TRBV6-1	TRBJ2-1	.	.	CASIEGVPTYDEQFF	TGTGCCAGCATCGAAGGGGTACCGACTTACGATGAGCAGTTCTTC
TRBV7-2	TRBJ2-7	.	TRBD2	CASSPGLAGFYEQYF	TGTGCCAGCAGCCCGGGACTAGCGGGTTTCTACGAGCAGTACTTC
TRBV10-3	TRBJ2-6	.	.	CAISLLLAGSGANVLTF	TGTGCCATCAGCCTCCTATTGGCAGGCTCTGGGGCCAACGTCCTGACTTTC
TRBV2	TRBJ1-5	.	TRBD1	CASSEGQGNQPQHF	TGTGCCAGCAGTGAGGGACAGGGGAATCAGCCCCAGCATTTT
TRBV5-6	TRBJ2-5	.	TRBD2	CASSLVLAGAKKETQYF	TGTGCCAGCAGCTTGGTACTAGCGGGGGCGAAAAAAGAGACCCAGTACTTC
TRBV15	TRBJ1-5	.	TRBD1	CATSRDRRGLSNQPQHF	TGTGCCACCAGCAGAGATCGAAGGGGGCTCAGCAATCAGCCCCAGCATTTT
TRBV18	TRBJ1-2	.	TRBD1	CASSPTQGIYGYTF	TGTGCCAGCTCACCAACACAGGGGATCTATGGCTACACCTTC
TRBV5-5	TRBJ1-2	.	.	CASSWDVQANYGYTF	TGTGCCAGCAGCTGGGATGTACAGGCCAACTATGGCTACACCTTC
TRBV10-3	TRBJ2-2	.	TRBD2	CAISQPLAGRGNTGELFF	TGTGCCATCAGTCAACCTCTAGCGGGACGGGGCAACACCGGGGAGCTGTTTTTT
TRBV13	TRBJ1-4	.	TRBD1	CASSPPTGREKLFF	TGTGCCAGCAGTCCCCCGACAGGGCGAGAAAAACTGTTTTTT
TRBV30	TRBJ2-7	.	.	CAWSRRFDEQYF	TGTGCCTGGAGTCGCAGGTTCGACGAGCAGTACTTC
TRBV5-6	TRBJ1-3	.	.	CASNYGDSGNTIYF	TGTGCCAGCAACTACGGGGATTCTGGAAACACCATATATTTT
TRBV5-1	TRBJ2-7	.	.	CASSLSPGRHEQYF	TGCGCCAGCAGCTTGTCGCCAGGGCGGCACGAGCAGTACTTC
TRBV27	TRBJ2-5	few	TRBD2	CASSPGLAGGGETQYF	TGTGCCAGCAGTCCGGGACTAGCGGGAGGTGGGGAGACCCAGTACTTC
TRBV5-6	TRBJ1-2	few	.	CASAFRDGYTF	TGTGCCAGCGCGTTCAGGGATGGCTACACCTTC
TRBV2	TRBJ2-6	.	.	CASSVSGSSGANVLTF	TGTGCCAGCAGTGTCAGCGGCAGCTCTGGGGCCAACGTCCTGACTTTC
TRBV19	TRBJ2-7	.	TRBD2	CASKRAGGPYEQYF	TGTGCCAGTAAGCGAGCGGGAGGTCCCTACGAGCAGTACTTC
TRBV28	TRBJ2-2	.	TRBD2	CASSKLASTGELFF	TGTGCCAGCAGTAAACTAGCGTCCACCGGGGAGCTGTTTTTT
TRBV19	TRBJ2-7	.	TRBD2	CASSIPGLAGPEQYF	TGTGCCAGTAGTATTCCGGGACTAGCGGGACCCGAGCAGTACTTC
TRBV25-1	TRBJ1-1	once	TRBD1	CASATGGWDTEAFF	TGTGCCAGCGCCACAGGGGGTTGGGACACTGAAGCTTTCTTT
TRBV14	TRBJ2-3	.	TRBD1	CASNQRGHTDTQYF	TGTGCCAGCAACCAAAGGGGGCATACGGATACGCAGTATTTT
TRBV6-5	TRBJ2-1	.	TRBD2	CASSSPRGGSDEQFF	TGTGCCAGCAGCTCCCCCCGGGGGGGAAGCGATGAGCAGTTCTTC
TRBV10-3	TRBJ1-2	.	.	CAISELGDYGYTF	TGTGCCATCAGTGAGTTAGGGGACTATGGCTACACCTTC
TRBV18	TRBJ2-7	few	.	CASSPPLRGEQYF	TGTGCCAGCTCACCACCGCTCAGGGGCGAGCAGTACTTC
TRBV15	TRBJ1-5	.	.	CATSRPQNLVGVQPQHF	TGTGCCACCAGCAGACCCCAGAACCTAGTAGGCGTTCAGCCCCAGCATTTT
TRBV20-1	TRBJ2-3	.	.	CSELATDTQYF	TGCAGTGAACTAGCCACAGATACGCAGTATTTT
TRBV27	TRBJ1-5	.	.	CASRKHLSNQPQHF	TGTGCCAGCAGGAAACATCTTAGCAATCAGCCCCAGCATTTT
TRBV11-2	TRBJ2-7	.	.	CASSLGQGYYEQYF	TGTGCCAGCAGCTTAGGTCAGGGGTACTACGAGCAGTACTTC
TRBV2	TRBJ1-2	.	TRBD1	CASSEEQGATYGYTF	TGTGCCAGCAGTGAAGAACAGGGGGCAACGTATGGCTACACCTTC
TRBV28	TRBJ1-5	.	TRBD1	CASSQTGVQPQHF	TGTGCCAGCAGCCAGACAGGGGTTCAGCCCCAGCATTTT
TRBV7-9	TRBJ1-2	.	.	CASLGKRSAGYGYTF	TGTGCCAGCCTGGGGAAACGGTCGGCGGGCTATGGCTACACCTTC
TRBV29-1	TRBJ2-3	.	TRBD2	CSVFLGGGTQYF	TGCAGCGTGTTCCTTGGGGGGGGTACGCAGTATTTT
TRBV4-2	TRBJ2-3	few	TRBD2	CASSQALAGATDTQYF	TGTGCCAGCAGCCAAGCTCTAGCGGGAGCCACAGATACGCAGTATTTT
TRBV4-3	TRBJ1-6	.	.	CASSQDAQGELNNSPLHF	TGCGCCAGCAGCCAAGATGCACAGGGCGAACTTAATAATTCACCCCTCCACTTT
TRBV5-1	TRBJ2-6	.	TRBD1	CASSRGTGGNSGANVLTF	TGCGCCAGCAGCCGTGGGACAGGGGGAAACTCTGGGGCCAACGTCCTGACTTTC
TRBV7-9	TRBJ2-1	few	TRBD2	CASRPFLSGDSDEQFF	TGTGCCAGCAGACCTTTTCTTAGCGGGGACTCTGATGAGCAGTTCTTC
TRBV7-9	TRBJ1-1	.	TRBD1	CASSLKTGSAEAFF	TGTGCCAGCAGCTTAAAGACAGGGTCCGCTGAAGCTTTCTTT
TRBV9	TRBJ2-5	.	.	CASSVEWGGTQYF	TGTGCCAGCAGCGTAGAGTGGGGCGGGACCCAGTACTTC
TRBV11-2	TRBJ2-3	.	TRBD2	CASVPSGGSDTQYF	TGTGCCAGCGTCCCTAGCGGGGGGTCAGATACGCAGTATTTT
TRBV29-1	TRBJ2-1	.	TRBD2	CSVSGTSGGLVREQFF	TGCAGCGTCTCCGGGACTAGCGGGGGATTGGTAAGGGAGCAGTTCTTC
TRBV7-3	TRBJ2-3	once	.	CASSLGLSGTDTQYF	TGTGCCAGCAGCTTAGGCCTGTCAGGCACAGATACGCAGTATTTT
TRBV7-3	TRBJ2-1	.	.	CASSLRSGNSWNNEQFF	TGTGCCAGCAGCTTAAGGTCGGGAAACTCGTGGAACAATGAGCAGTTCTTC
TRBV7-3	TRBJ2-7	.	TRBD1	CASSSGTGGYEQYF	TGTGCCAGCAGCTCCGGGACAGGGGGCTACGAGCAGTACTTC
TRBV6-5	TRBJ1-5	.	.	CASSQGYSNQPQHF	TGTGCCAGCAGCCAGGGGTATAGCAATCAGCCCCAGCATTTT
TRBV2	TRBJ2-5	.	.	CASSGSMWVRLRRETQYF	TGTGCCAGCAGTGGGTCTATGTGGGTAAGACTTCGGCGGGAGACCCAGTACTTC
TRBV5-1	TRBJ2-7	once	.	CASSWSTDTYEQYF	TGCGCCAGCAGCTGGTCTACAGATACCTACGAGCAGTACTTC
TRBV7-2	TRBJ2-1	.	TRBD2	CASSRGLAGVVEQFF	TGTGCCAGCAGCCGGGGACTAGCGGGAGTAGTTGAGCAGTTCTTC
TRBV6-4	TRBJ2-7	.	TRBD1	CASSYHRQGSYEQYF	TGTGCCAGCAGTTACCACCGACAGGGTTCCTACGAGCAGTACTTC
TRBV29-1	TRBJ2-1	.	TRBD2	CSVFSNSGSSYNEQFF	TGCAGCGTTTTTAGTAATAGCGGGAGCTCCTACAATGAGCAGTTCTTC
TRBV4-2	TRBJ1-3	.	.	CASSQAGDTIYF	TGTGCCAGCAGCCAAGCGGGAGACACCATATATTTT
TRBV5-5	TRBJ1-2	few	TRBD1	CASSGTLRGGYTF	TGTGCCAGCAGCGGAACACTCAGGGGGGGCTACACCTTC
TRBV29-1	TRBJ1-1	.	.	CSVTDWGGTEAFF	TGCAGCGTGACGGATTGGGGCGGCACTGAAGCTTTCTTT
TRBV5-1	TRBJ2-1	.	.	CASSLLDPSYNEQFF	TGCGCCAGCAGCTTGCTAGACCCCAGCTACAATGAGCAGTTCTTC
TRBV9	TRBJ1-3	.	TRBD1	CASSHQAGQGAFNSGNTIYF	TGTGCCAGCAGCCACCAAGCGGGACAGGGGGCCTTTAACTCTGGAAACACCATATATTTT
TRBV28	TRBJ2-3	.	TRBD2	CASSPTTGTSGTDTQYF	TGTGCCAGCAGTCCTACCACCGGGACTAGCGGCACAGATACGCAGTATTTT
TRBV28	TRBJ1-2	.	TRBD1	CASSLWGTGNYGYTF	TGTGCCAGCAGTTTATGGGGGACAGGGAACTATGGCTACACCTTC
TRBV28	TRBJ1-2	.	TRBD1	CASSFFRQGGGYTF	TGTGCCAGCAGTTTCTTTCGGCAGGGGGGCGGCTACACCTTC
TRBV6-1	TRBJ1-2	.	.	CASSESDSPNYGYTF	TGTGCCAGCAGTGAATCGGACAGCCCTAACTATGGCTACACCTTC
TRBV7-3	TRBJ2-2	once	.	CASSLKAGALSNTGELFF	TGTGCCAGCAGCTTAAAGGCAGGGGCACTCTCCAACACCGGGGAGCTGTTTTTT
TRBV28	TRBJ2-3	.	TRBD1	CASKAGTGGLLGTDTQYF	TGTGCCAGTAAGGCAGGGACAGGGGGATTATTGGGCACAGATACGCAGTATTTT